What follows are 32 T cell receptor beta chains derived from one specimen sequenced in a study of blood T cell repertoires in COVID-19. Measured with immunoSEQ multiplex PCR; TCRdb has only the in-frame clones, and not every one. The data show under 300,000 clones, 65% to 90% seen once. Sequenced: peripheral blood. Receptor source: a woman of 80 years or more with active or convalescent COVID-19.

The rearrangement uses TRBV18 and TRBJ1-4; D not certain. This CDR3 contains 16 residues. Germline assignment: CDR1 KGHSH and CDR2 LQKENI. V lost 3 bases, J lost 7 bases, and 18 bases lay in between. Written as DNA, the CDR3 is TGTGCCAGCTCACCTTTGACCGCGGTAGCCGGTGAAAAACTGTTTTTT. Residues: CASSPLTAVAGEKLFF.

The chain is built from TRBV28 and TRBJ1-2; D is undetermined. In germline, CDR1 is MDHEN, CDR2 SYDVKM. The V end lost 0 bases, the J end lost 2 bases, and 7 bases lay between the germline ends. The length of the CDR3 is 14 residues. CDR3 amino acids: CASSLWGSNYGYTF. CDR3 in DNA: TGTGCCAGCAGTTTATGGGGCAGCAACTATGGCTACACCTTC.

The rearrangement uses TRBV20-1 and TRBJ2-1; a weak D match, TRBD1 (5 bases). V dropped 4 bases and J dropped 11 bases, with 12 bases sitting between them. The CDR3 contains 11 residues. Per the germline V gene, CDR1 is DFQATT and CDR2 is SNEGSKA (reference sequence). CDR3 residues: CSATPWGQQFF. In nucleotides, the CDR3 is TGCAGTGCTACCCCCTGGGGCCAGCAGTTCTTC.

This chain connects TRBV2 to TRBJ1-2; D gene ambiguous. Germline loops: CDR1 SNHLY, CDR2 FYNNEI. The CDR3 is 15 amino acids. V was cut by 1 base and J by 2 bases, with 11 bases left in between. CDR3 in amino acids: CASSEGRRINYGYTF. CDR3 coding DNA: TGTGCCAGCAGTGAAGGAAGGAGAATCAACTATGGCTACACCTTC.

This clone was seen a few times. The chain employs TRBV27 and TRBJ1-1; a weak D match, TRBD1 (5 bases). Germline values: CDR1 MNHEY, CDR2 SMNVEV (reference sequence). This CDR3 spans 13 amino acids. Trimming removed 6 bases at V and 4 bases at J, with 12 bases between. CDR3: CASSRRGTTEAFF. The CDR3, as DNA: TGTGCCAGCAGCCGCCGGGGGACCACTGAAGCTTTCTTT.

The rearrangement uses TRBV5-1 and TRBJ1-6; no clear D gene. Germline V lookup: CDR1 SGHRS, CDR2 YFSETQ. The CDR3 loop spans 14 amino acids. Trimming cost V 5 bases and J 7 bases, with 13 bases left between them. As DNA, the CDR3 is TGCGCCAGCAGAACACAGCTGCCAAATTCACCCCTCCACTTT. Its translation: CASRTQLPNSPLHF. The variable domain in full, with the rest retrieved from reference TRBV5-1 and TRBJ1-6, is KAGVTQTPRYLIKTRGQQVTLSCSPISGHRSVSWYQQTPGQGLQFLFEYFSETQRNKGNFPGRFSGRQFSNSRSEMNVSTLELGDSALYLCASRTQLPNSPLHFGNGTRLTVT.

This clone was detected once. V gene TRBV18 combines with J gene TRBJ2-7; 8 nucleotides match TRBD1. Per germline, CDR1 KGHSH and CDR2 LQKENI. V dropped 4 bases and J dropped 3; count of bases not matched to a gene: 8. This CDR3 has 15 amino acids. The CDR3, as DNA: TGTGCCAGCTCACGGTCCCGGGACAGGCTCTACGAGCAGTACTTC. This sequence encodes CASSRSRDRLYEQYF. Complete variable domain (other parts from reference TRBV18 and TRBJ2-7): NAGVMQNPRHLVRRRGQEARLRCSPMKGHSHVYWYRQLPEEGLKFMVYLQKENIIDESGMPKERFSAEFPKEGPSILRIQQVVRGDSAAYFCASSRSRDRLYEQYFGPGTRLTVT.

The chain has TRBV6-6 and TRBJ1-5; perhaps TRBD1 as D (5 bases). Between the trimmed V and J ends, which lost 5 bases and 0 bases, there was a span of 8 bases. The CDR3 extends over 14 amino acids. Looked up from germline, CDR1 is MNHNY and CDR2 is SVGAGI (reference sequence). Written as DNA, the CDR3 is TGTGCCAGCAGTCCGGGGGATAGCAATCAGCCCCAGCATTTT. Protein sequence: CASSPGDSNQPQHF.

The chain has TRBV28 and TRBJ1-5; D not resolved. Germline CDR1 and CDR2: MDHEN and SYDVKM. CDR3 size: 15 residues. V was pared by 7 bases and J by 6 bases, with 19 bases between. Written as DNA, the CDR3 is TGTGCCAGCATACAAGTGGGGAGGTCCGGTCAGCCCCAGCATTTT. As protein: CASIQVGRSGQPQHF. Looking up the rest from reference TRBV28 and TRBJ1-5 gives the full variable domain: DVKVTQSSRYLVKRTGEKVFLECVQDMDHENMFWYRQDPGLGLRLIYFSYDVKMKEKGDIPEGYSVSREKKERFSLILESASTNQTSMYLCASIQVGRSGQPQHFGDGTRLSIL.

The rearrangement joins TRBV19 to TRBJ2-7; possibly TRBD2 for D (7 bases). Germline CDR1 reads LNHDA; CDR2 reads SQIVND (reference sequence). This CDR3 has 13 residues. Trimming shortened V by 6 bases and J by 0 bases, and 9 bases separated the two germline ends. CDR3 sequence (DNA): TGTGCCAGTAGCGGGGGGCCCTCCTACGAGCAGTACTTC. This codes for CASSGGPSYEQYF.

The genes are TRBV6-4 and TRBJ1-5; possibly TRBD1 for D (5 bases). Trimming cost V 8 bases and J 6 bases, with 20 bases left between them. From germline, CDR1 is MRHNA and CDR2 SNTAGT. This CDR3 comprises 15 residues. CDR3 bases: TGTGCCAGCCTGCGGGACGGGGGACGGAGTCAGCCCCAGCATTTT. Protein sequence: CASLRDGGRSQPQHF.

The chain combines TRBV5-1 with TRBJ1-4, with 10 nucleotides matching TRBD1. The ends lost 5 bases at V and 8 bases at J; junction bases unmatched: 15. This CDR3 has 17 residues. Germline V gene data show CDR1 as SGHRS and CDR2 as YFSETQ. In DNA, the CDR3 is TGCGCCAGCAGTCTCGGACAGGGGGTTCTAACCCGGGAAAAACTGTTTTTT. It codes for CASSLGQGVLTREKLFF.

The CDR3 sequence: CASSPLRQGPGYRNQPQHF. The CDR3 region has the DNA TGTGCCAGCAGTCCCCTCCGACAGGGCCCGGGGTATCGAAATCAGCCCCAGCATTTT. This chain joins TRBV28 and TRBJ1-5, with 7 bases lining up with TRBD1. Looked up from germline, CDR1 is MDHEN and CDR2 is SYDVKM. CDR3 length: 19 residues. With 5 bases clipped from V and 4 bases from J, the junction kept 20 bases outside the gene matches.

This chain joins TRBV30 and TRBJ2-2; a possible D gene is TRBD1 (5 bases). V lost 3 bases and J lost 6, with 17 bases in between. The CDR3 loop spans 15 amino acids. Germline lookup yields CDR1 GTSNPN and CDR2 SVGIG (reference sequence). CDR3 nucleotide sequence: TGTGCCTGGAGAAAGAGAGACAGATTATCCGGGGAGCTGTTTTTT. It specifies CAWRKRDRLSGELFF.

The V call is TRBV19, the J call TRBJ1-5, with 9 bases identical to TRBD1. J gave up 3 bases and V 7 bases, and 7 bases lay outside the gene matches. This CDR3 has 15 amino acids. CDR1 is LNHDA, CDR2 SQIVND, per germline (reference sequence). The CDR3 DNA is TGTGCCAGTAAGGACAGGGGATCTTACAATCAGCCCCAGCATTTT. Translated: CASKDRGSYNQPQHF.

As to this clone: The junction departs from germline at one end; a sequencing error may be responsible. The chain carries TRBV27 and TRBJ2-3, with D perhaps matching TRBD1 (6 bases). The CDR3 consists of 14 residues. The germline V gene encodes CDR1 MNHEY and CDR2 SMNVEV (reference sequence). The CDR3 spells CASSWQTRTATQYF. The CDR3 DNA follows: TGTGCCAGCAGTTGGCAGACCCGGACAGCTACGCAGTATTTT.

The chain combines TRBV18 with TRBJ2-7; possible D gene TRBD2, 5 bases. Trimming took off 2 bases at V and 5 bases at J, with 7 bases between the two ends. There are 12 residues in the CDR3. CDR1 and CDR2 (germline): KGHSH, LQKENI. The CDR3 loop reads CASSPDSDEQYF. The CDR3 nucleotides are TGTGCCAGCTCACCAGATAGCGACGAGCAGTACTTC.

This chain uses TRBV28 with TRBJ1-2, with a weak D call TRBD1 (5 bases). Germline V gives CDR1 MDHEN, CDR2 SYDVKM. The CDR3 contains 14 residues. V was trimmed by 5 bases and J by 7 bases, leaving 17 bases between them. The CDR3 DNA reads TGTGCCAGCAGTCCCGTAGGGGTCCCAAGTGGCTACACCTTC. Residues: CASSPVGVPSGYTF.

A single count supports this clone. V is TRBV28 and J is TRBJ2-1, with TRBD2 identical over 7 bases. The CDR3 has 16 amino acids. Germline trimming cut 3 bases from V and 0 bases from J; bases unmatched to any gene: 5. From germline, CDR1 is MDHEN and CDR2 SYDVKM. Written as DNA, the CDR3 is TGTGCCAGCAGTTTTCCAAGCGGGATCTCCTACAATGAGCAGTTCTTC. As protein: CASSFPSGISYNEQFF.

The chain joins TRBV9 to TRBJ2-3; 9 bases fit TRBD2. V lost 1 base and J lost 2; bases outside the gene matches: 8. The V gene's germline CDR1 is SGDLS and CDR2 YYNGEE. This CDR3 is 17 amino acids long. CDR3 in DNA: TGTGCCAGCAGCGTAACGACCAGCGGGGGGCCCACAGATACGCAGTATTTT. The encoded protein is CASSVTTSGGPTDTQYF. The full variable domain, in which reference TRBV9 and TRBJ2-3 provide the parts outside the CDR3, is DSGVTQTPKHLITATGQRVTLRCSPRSGDLSVYWYQQSLDQGLQFLIQYYNGEERAKGNILERFSAQQFPDLHSELNLSSLELGDSALYFCASSVTTSGGPTDTQYFGPGTRLTVL.

The gene calls are TRBV29-1 and TRBJ2-5, with D perhaps matching TRBD1 (6 bases). Germline CDR1 and CDR2: SQVTM and ANQGSEA. V lost 4 bases and J 3 bases, leaving 12 bases between the germline ends. CDR3 size: 13 residues. DNA for the CDR3: TGCAGCGTTGTACCAGGGGCGAAAGAGACCCAGTACTTC. Translating gives CSVVPGAKETQYF.

V usage is TRBV2 and J usage is TRBJ1-2; no definite D call. The CDR3 consists of 14 residues. CDR1 is SNHLY, CDR2 FYNNEI, per germline. Trimming removed 4 bases at V and 2 bases at J, with 11 bases between. The CDR3 DNA is TGTGCCAGCAGTGTTCAGTCCGGGAACTATGGCTACACCTTC. It translates to CASSVQSGNYGYTF.

The chain combines TRBV3-1 (or the pseudogene TRBV3-2) with TRBJ1-4; no clear D gene. Germline loops: CDR1 LGHDT, CDR2 YNNKEL (reference sequence). CDR3 length: 13 residues. V was shortened by 1 base and J by 6 bases, with 6 bases between the two germline ends. In DNA, the CDR3 is TGTGCCAGCAGCCAAGCTCTCCATGAAAAACTGTTTTTT. It specifies CASSQALHEKLFF.

The gene calls are TRBV5-1 and TRBJ1-1; 7 nucleotides line up with TRBD1. The CDR3 totals 16 residues. The V gene's germline CDR1 is SGHRS and CDR2 YFSETQ. V lost 0 bases to trimming and J lost 0 bases; unmatched junction nucleotides: 5. CDR3 residues: CASSLDPTGMNTEAFF. The CDR3 region has the DNA TGCGCCAGCAGCTTGGACCCGACAGGGATGAACACTGAAGCTTTCTTT.

The chain carries TRBV5-1 and TRBJ1-5; possibly TRBD1 for D (6 bases). CDR1 and CDR2 from the germline V gene are SGHRS and YFSETQ. This CDR3 region has 15 residues. V lost 4 bases and J 9 bases, leaving 20 bases between the germline ends. The CDR3 loop is CASSPGQGSFMPQHF. The CDR3 DNA sequence: TGCGCCAGCAGCCCCGGGCAGGGGTCCTTTATGCCCCAGCATTTT.

V gene TRBV3-1 (or the pseudogene TRBV3-2) combines with J gene TRBJ2-3, with 7 bases identical to TRBD1. The ends lost 5 bases at V and 0 bases at J; junction bases unmatched: 8. From germline, CDR1 is LGHDT and CDR2 YNNKEL (reference sequence). The CDR3 is 16 amino acids. CDR3 DNA: TGTGCCAGCAGCTTGAGCGTGGACAGGAGCACAGATACGCAGTATTTT. Protein: CASSLSVDRSTDTQYF.

J is TRBJ1-1 and V is TRBV10-3, with 9 bases aligning to TRBD1. There are 18 residues in the CDR3. Germline CDR1 is ENHRY and CDR2 is SYGVKD. V was clipped by 3 bases and J by 0 bases; unmatched bases: 11. The CDR3: CAISEIVGTGNMNTEAFF. CDR3 coding DNA: TGTGCCATCAGTGAAATAGTGGGGACAGGGAACATGAACACTGAAGCTTTCTTT.

The V and J genes are TRBV30 and TRBJ1-5; D not certain. V was cut by 1 base and J by 6 bases, with 7 bases left in between. The CDR3 is 12 residues long. Germline loops: CDR1 GTSNPN, CDR2 SVGIG (reference sequence). CDR3 residues: CAWSGQSQPQHF. In DNA, the CDR3 is TGTGCCTGGAGTGGACAAAGTCAGCCCCAGCATTTT.

The rearrangement uses TRBV7-9 and TRBJ2-3; a possible D gene is TRBD1 (6 bases). Trimming pared 5 bases from V and 0 bases from J, leaving 12 bases between. Germline V lookup: CDR1 SEHNR, CDR2 FQNEAQ (reference sequence). The CDR3 sequence is 15 residues long. Here the CDR3 reads CASSPPTGSTDTQYF. As DNA, the CDR3 is TGTGCCAGCAGCCCCCCCACAGGGAGCACAGATACGCAGTATTTT.

The chain carries TRBV7-9 and TRBJ1-6; D possibly corresponds to TRBD1 (6 bases). The ends were cut back, 1 base at V and 10 bases at J, with 14 bases in the middle. The CDR3 length is 15 residues. The V gene's germline CDR1 is SEHNR and CDR2 FQNEAQ (reference sequence). CDR3 in amino acids: CASSLERGIGSPLHF. Here the CDR3 DNA reads TGTGCCAGCAGCTTAGAGAGGGGGATTGGATCACCCCTCCACTTT.

This clone was detected a few times. The V and J genes are TRBV6-1 and TRBJ1-5; the D gene is possibly TRBD1 (6 bases). V lost 3 bases to trimming and J lost 2 bases, with 8 bases between them. CDR3 size: 14 residues. Germline CDR1 MNHNS, CDR2 SASEGT. CDR3 bases: TGTGCCAGCAGTGAGGGGGCCGGCAATCAGCCCCAGCATTTT. It is translated as CASSEGAGNQPQHF.

The genes are TRBV3-1 (or the pseudogene TRBV3-2) and TRBJ1-1, with 10 positions matching TRBD1. CDR1 is LGHDT, CDR2 YNNKEL, per germline (reference sequence). CDR3 length: 18 amino acids. V lost 0 bases to trimming and J lost 1 base; unmatched junction nucleotides: 8. CDR3 bases: TGTGCCAGCAGCCAAGATTTCTCTGGGACAGGGGCGAACACTGAAGCTTTCTTT. Protein sequence: CASSQDFSGTGANTEAFF.